This TCR beta chain was sequenced during a study of siplizumab effects on memory and regulatory T cells. Study-wide results and caveats: A small minority of alloreactive clones were mapped to unstimulated subsets.

TCRdb's copy holds only in-frame clones and misses some; the assay was immunoSEQ multiplex PCR. The sample contains about 100,000 clones, about 93% of which appear only once. Note on this clone: Its target is not known.

The ends were cut back, 3 bases at V and 14 bases at J, with 16 bases in the middle. Germline CDR1 is GTSNPN and CDR2 is SVGIG (reference sequence). CDR3 length equals 11 residues. This TCR was sampled from a human donor in good health. J is TRBJ2-5 and V is TRBV30; D is perhaps TRBD1 or TRBD2 (5 bases each). Sequencing was done on a sample of Tregs sorted from blood. CDR3 in amino acids: CAWSRDGDLYF. DNA of the CDR3: TGTGCCTGGAGCCGGGACGGAGATCTTTACTTC.